This T cell receptor beta chain was recorded in a study of cytomegalovirus exposure and HLA in healthy donors. The study, taken as a whole, reports: Associated with HLA alleles at 0.05 false discovery rate in a later analysis were 15,000 to 20,000 TCR beta sequences.

This clone has only one observation. Its matching antigen is unknown. The CDR3 extends over 14 amino acids. CDR1 is SGHRS, CDR2 YFSETQ, per germline. Trimming shortened V by 5 bases and J by 8 bases, and 14 bases separated the two germline ends. It was with 60 Vbeta and 13 Jbeta primers that the PCR ran. Produced via immunoSEQ multiplex PCR; TCRdb's table is partial and in-frame only. The sample lists about 120,000 clones, roughly 71% seen once, with approximately 3% in the top ten. The sequenced sample consisted of PBMCs. This receptor was taken from a woman aged 40 to 50 in good health and CMV-seropositive. The chain has TRBV5-1 and TRBJ1-6; tentatively, D is TRBD1 (5 bases). The CDR3: CASRGTTGDSPLHF. CDR3 sequence (DNA): TGCGCCAGCAGGGGGACCACGGGAGATTCACCCCTCCACTTT.